These 8 T cell receptor beta chains were sequenced from one sample in a study of OX40 agonist ivuxolimab in advanced cancers. The table came from immunoSEQ multiplex PCR; TCRdb's copy has only in-frame clones and leaves some out. The sample includes 45,000 to 50,000 clones, around 74% of them seen just once. The sequences come from CD4+ or CD8+ T cells sorted from blood, collected in a trial of the OX40 agonist ivuxolimab. The receptor set was obtained from an adult with an advanced solid tumor such as melanoma, head and neck, liver or kidney cancer.

The rearrangement links TRBV19 to TRBJ1-4; TRBD1 matches 8 bases. The germline CDR1 and CDR2 sequences are LNHDA and SQIVND (reference sequence). The CDR3 totals 16 residues. V shed 6 bases, J shed 7 bases, and the junction held 13 bases outside the gene matches. DNA for the CDR3: TGTGCCAGTAGCCTGGATGGACAGGGATTGTCTGAAAAACTGTTTTTT. Translation: CASSLDGQGLSEKLFF.

The V call is TRBV4-3, the J call TRBJ1-6; unclear D gene. This CDR3 contains 16 residues. V was shortened by 0 bases and J by 6 bases, with 12 bases between the two germline ends. Germline V gene sequence: CDR1 LGHNA, CDR2 YSLEER. This CDR3 is CASSQERSDINSPLHF. The CDR3 DNA is TGCGCCAGCAGCCAAGAGCGTTCCGATATTAATTCACCCCTCCACTTT.

This clone was seen once. The V gene is TRBV5-1, the J gene TRBJ2-1; TRBD2 aligns across 8 bases. The germline gives CDR1 SGHRS, CDR2 YFSETQ. CDR3 size: 14 residues. J gave up 5 bases and V 7 bases, and 8 bases lay outside the gene matches. CDR3 region: CASYTSGKDNEQFF. The CDR3 coding sequence is TGCGCCAGCTACACTAGCGGTAAGGACAATGAGCAGTTCTTC.

V is TRBV2 and J is TRBJ1-1, with D maybe TRBD1 (5 bases). CDR1 is SNHLY, CDR2 FYNNEI, per germline. The CDR3 extends over 12 amino acids. Trimming removed 9 bases from V and 5 bases from J, with 13 bases in between. Here the CDR3 reads CARRNDRTEAFF. CDR3 in DNA: TGTGCCAGAAGAAACGACAGAACTGAAGCTTTCTTT.

The table lists this clone with a count of one. V and J are TRBV9 and TRBJ1-2, with 7 nucleotides matching TRBD1. Germline assignment: CDR1 SGDLS and CDR2 YYNGEE. J lost 3 bases, V lost 4 bases, and 3 bases had no gene match. This CDR3 has 13 amino acids. The CDR3 loop is CASSSGQHYGYTF. The DNA for the CDR3 is TGTGCCAGCAGCTCGGGACAGCACTATGGCTACACCTTC.

This chain joins TRBV2 and TRBJ1-2, with D maybe TRBD1 (5 bases). V was cut by 4 bases and J by 8 bases, with 11 bases left in between. Germline V gene sequence: CDR1 SNHLY, CDR2 FYNNEI. The CDR3 is made up of 12 amino acids. The CDR3 bases are TGTGCCAGCAGTGTAGACAGATTAGGCTACACCTTC. This translates into CASSVDRLGYTF.

This rearrangement joins TRBV9 to TRBJ2-7; no definite D call. The CDR3 totals 12 residues. CDR1 is SGDLS, CDR2 YYNGEE, per germline. Trimming left V 8 bases short and J 4 bases short, with 13 bases between. The CDR3 loop is CASPRGFYEQYF. CDR3 in DNA: TGTGCCAGTCCCCGTGGGTTTTACGAGCAGTACTTC.

The chain combines TRBV6-5 with TRBJ2-3; D is possibly TRBD2 (5 bases). The CDR3 covers 15 residues. V was clipped by 6 bases and J by 0 bases, with 13 bases between them. CDR1 and CDR2 (germline): MNHEY, SVGAGI. CDR3 residues: CASRYGGSSTDTQYF. Written as DNA, the CDR3 is TGTGCCAGCAGATACGGAGGATCTAGCACAGATACGCAGTATTTT.